These T cell receptor beta chains were read from a single sample in a study of shared clonotypes between healthy human individuals. The repertoire was sequenced with immunoSEQ multiplex PCR; TCRdb's copy has only in-frame clones and lacks some. The sample shows roughly 2.5 million clones, around nine tenths of them seen only once. The source material was naive CD4+ T cells sorted from blood. Every receptor here comes from a man in his late teens or twenties in good health. Both conserved end residues are part of each CDR3. D genes are given only for firm matches. Some rows have no size entry. The others give once, few or many, or a class for an expanded clone.

CDR3: CASSPRTGGGEKLFF
DNA: TGTGCCAGCAGCCCACGGACAGGGGGAGGCGAAAAACTGTTTTTT
V: TRBV9
J: TRBJ1-4
size: .
D: TRBD1

CDR3: CASSVDVTGGNIQYF
DNA: TGTGCCAGCAGCGTAGATGTGACAGGGGGAAACATTCAGTACTTC
V: TRBV9
J: TRBJ2-4
size: .
D: TRBD1

CDR3: CASSPGQGAYGYTF
DNA: TGCGCCAGCAGCCCGGGACAGGGAGCCTATGGCTACACCTTC
V: TRBV5-1
J: TRBJ1-2
size: .
D: TRBD1

CDR3: CASSPTATNEKLFF
DNA: TGTGCCAGCAGCCCGACAGCAACTAATGAAAAACTGTTTTTT
V: TRBV6-5
J: TRBJ1-4
size: .
D: .

CDR3: CASSLGEGQEAFF
DNA: TGTGCCAGCAGCTTAGGTGAGGGCCAAGAAGCTTTCTTT
V: TRBV7-9
J: TRBJ1-1
size: .
D: .

CDR3: CASSSSSGQDHF
DNA: TGTGCCAGCAGTTCTAGCTCCGGACAGGACCACTTT
V: TRBV6-6
J: TRBJ1-4
size: .
D: TRBD1

CDR3: CASSQDTLAGLYNEQFF
DNA: TGTGCCAGCAGCCAAGATACCCTAGCGGGGCTCTACAATGAGCAGTTCTTC
V: TRBV4-2
J: TRBJ2-1
size: .
D: TRBD2

CDR3: CASSEYWVGYTF
DNA: TGTGCCAGCAGTGAATATTGGGTCGGCTACACCTTC
V: TRBV25-1
J: TRBJ1-2
size: .
D: .

CDR3: CASSAGTVNYGYTF
DNA: TGTGCCAGCAGTGCCGGGACAGTGAACTATGGCTACACCTTC
V: TRBV28
J: TRBJ1-2
size: .
D: TRBD1

CDR3: CASSSGRRLVQETQYF
DNA: TGTGCCAGCAGTTCCGGAAGAAGACTAGTCCAAGAGACCCAGTACTTC
V: TRBV6-5
J: TRBJ2-5
size: .
D: .

CDR3: CASSEKYGGVNTGELFF
DNA: TGTGCCAGCAGTGAAAAGTACGGGGGAGTGAACACCGGGGAGCTGTTTTTT
V: TRBV25-1
J: TRBJ2-2
size: .
D: .

CDR3: CASKNNSGNTIYF
DNA: TGCGCCAGCAAAAACAACTCTGGAAACACCATATATTTT
V: TRBV5-1
J: TRBJ1-3
size: .
D: .

CDR3: CASSPNTGTSTTTNTGELFF
DNA: TGCGCCAGCAGCCCGAACACCGGGACATCTACCACTACGAACACCGGGGAGCTGTTTTTT
V: TRBV4-3
J: TRBJ2-2
size: .
D: .

CDR3: CASSLNYRSPLHF
DNA: TGTGCCAGCAGCTTAAACTACCGTTCACCCCTCCACTTT
V: TRBV7-3
J: TRBJ1-6
size: .
D: .

CDR3: CASSETGGTDTQYF
DNA: TGTGCCAGCAGTGAGACAGGGGGCACAGATACGCAGTATTTT
V: TRBV6-4
J: TRBJ2-3
size: .
D: TRBD1

CDR3: CASSQVGGFGYTF
DNA: TGCGCCAGCAGCCAAGTGGGTGGATTTGGCTACACCTTC
V: TRBV4-1
J: TRBJ1-2
size: .
D: .

CDR3: CASLIAGANTGELFF
DNA: TGTGCCAGTTTAATAGCGGGAGCGAACACCGGGGAGCTGTTTTTT
V: TRBV2
J: TRBJ2-2
size: .
D: TRBD2

CDR3: CASSRRGNTEAFF
DNA: TGCGCCAGCAGCCGGCGTGGGAACACTGAAGCTTTCTTT
V: TRBV5-1
J: TRBJ1-1
size: .
D: .

CDR3: CASSPPPIPDTQYF
DNA: TGTGCCAGCAGCCCGCCTCCGATACCAGATACGCAGTATTTT
V: TRBV5-5
J: TRBJ2-3
size: .
D: .

CDR3: CASNQGSGSSYNEQFF
DNA: TGTGCCAGCAACCAGGGGAGCGGTAGCTCCTACAATGAGCAGTTCTTC
V: TRBV5-4
J: TRBJ2-1
size: .
D: .

CDR3: CASTKSQDTIYF
DNA: TGTGCCAGCACCAAAAGTCAGGACACCATATATTTT
V: TRBV28
J: TRBJ1-3
size: .
D: .

CDR3: CASSRMGQAFYEQYF
DNA: TGTGCCAGTAGCCGCATGGGACAGGCGTTCTACGAGCAGTACTTC
V: TRBV19
J: TRBJ2-7
size: once
D: TRBD1

CDR3: CASTTTTWRSNQPQHF
DNA: TGTGCCAGCACCACAACGACGTGGCGGTCGAATCAGCCCCAGCATTTT
V: TRBV28
J: TRBJ1-5
size: .
D: .

CDR3: CASSERWGNEQFF
DNA: TGTGCCAGCAGTGAGAGGTGGGGTAATGAGCAGTTCTTC
V: TRBV6-1
J: TRBJ2-1
size: .
D: .

CDR3: CASSIARGTDRWAYGYTF
DNA: TGTGCCAGTAGTATAGCGCGGGGGACAGACAGATGGGCCTATGGCTACACCTTC
V: TRBV19
J: TRBJ1-2
size: .
D: TRBD1

CDR3: CASSLDRGGYGYTF
DNA: TGTGCCAGCAGTCTCGACAGGGGCGGCTATGGCTACACCTTC
V: TRBV2
J: TRBJ1-2
size: .
D: TRBD1